The rows below give T cell receptor beta chains drawn from one sample of a study of post-analysis software for immune sequencing data. TCRdb reanalysed the PCR reads using MiXCR and keeps one entry per CDR3 protein. Among 750,000 to 950,000 distinct CDR3 sequences, roughly 50% were seen once, and the ten largest hold just under 5%. The material sequenced was blood. The receptor set was obtained from a girl between 5 and 17 years old with multiple sclerosis. CDR3s include the opening cysteine and the closing phenylalanine or tryptophan. The D gene is left open where the match is weak. Clone size is given for some rows only: seen once, a few or many times, or a class if the clone is expanded.

v_gene	abundance	d_gene	j_gene	CDR3nt	CDR3aa
TRBV15	.	.	TRBJ1-2	TGTGCCACCAGCAGCCAGACCCTCTCACGGAAAGGGGGCTACACCTTC	CATSSQTLSRKGGYTF
TRBV5-5	.	.	TRBJ1-2	TGTGCCAGCACCCCTGGAGGAGGTGGCAACTATGGCTACACCTTC	CASTPGGGGNYGYTF
TRBV15	.	TRBD1	TRBJ2-1	TGTGCCACCAGCAGAGCCGGGACAGGGAGCAATGAGCAGTTCTTC	CATSRAGTGSNEQFF
TRBV7-2	.	.	TRBJ2-1	TGTGCCAGCAGCGGCAGCGGACTGCTCACAAATGAGCAGTTCTTC	CASSGSGLLTNEQFF
TRBV29-1	once	.	TRBJ1-2	TGCAGCGCCTGGCGCGGCTATGGCTACACCTTC	CSAWRGYGYTF
TRBV6-2/TRBV6-3	.	.	TRBJ2-5	TGTGCCAGCAGGAAGGACGCAGAGCAAGAGACCCAGTACTTC	CASRKDAEQETQYF
TRBV5-6	few	.	TRBJ2-1	TGTGCCAGCAGCTGGTGGGGCCTCGTCAATGAGCAGTTCTTC	CASSWWGLVNEQFF
TRBV9	.	TRBD2	TRBJ2-7	TGTGCCAGCGCTCCTTGGGCGGGAGGTTACGAGCAGTACTTC	CASAPWAGGYEQYF
TRBV15	once	TRBD1	TRBJ2-7	TGTGCCACCAGCAGCCGGGACAGGGACTACGAGCAGTACTTC	CATSSRDRDYEQYF
TRBV29-1	few	TRBD2	TRBJ2-5	TGCAGCGTGCCCTTAGCGGGAGGGCGAAGAGAGACCCAGTACTTC	CSVPLAGGRRETQYF
TRBV24-1	.	.	TRBJ2-5	TGTGCCACCAGTGATTTTGGTCTTCCCCAAGAGACCCAGTACTTC	CATSDFGLPQETQYF